These T cell receptor beta chains were read from a single sample in a study of blood T cell repertoires in COVID-19. Using immunoSEQ multiplex PCR, the repertoire was profiled, and TCRdb retains in-frame clones only, with some absent. The sample gives approximately 170,000 clones, 82% of which show up once; 10% is in the top ten. The sample taken for sequencing was peripheral blood. The receptors were gathered from an elderly woman with active or convalescent COVID-19. Both conserved end residues are part of each CDR3. Each record gives: V gene, J gene, clone size, D gene, CDR3 protein. The D gene is left open where the match is weak. The size of a clone is reported for some rows only, either as once, few or many, or as a class for expanded clones.

V gene: TRBV2; J gene: TRBJ1-5; clone size: few; D gene: -; CDR3 protein: CASSEGRTQNQPQHF
V gene: TRBV6-6; J gene: TRBJ2-7; clone size: -; D gene: TRBD2; CDR3 protein: CASRNGLDEQYF
V gene: TRBV5-4; J gene: TRBJ2-1; clone size: -; D gene: -; CDR3 protein: CASSIPRGGTYNEQFF
V gene: TRBV5-6; J gene: TRBJ1-5; clone size: -; D gene: TRBD1; CDR3 protein: CASSLGDRRHSNQPQHF
V gene: TRBV7-3; J gene: TRBJ1-1; clone size: -; D gene: TRBD1; CDR3 protein: CASSLMGQGNTEAFF
V gene: TRBV5-5; J gene: TRBJ1-3; clone size: -; D gene: TRBD1; CDR3 protein: CASSKDGTGGERPGNTIYF
V gene: TRBV6-6; J gene: TRBJ2-3; clone size: -; D gene: TRBD1; CDR3 protein: CASSPSTGADTQYF
V gene: TRBV2; J gene: TRBJ2-7; clone size: -; D gene: -; CDR3 protein: CASSEQGTSYEQYF
V gene: TRBV30; J gene: TRBJ1-5; clone size: -; D gene: TRBD1; CDR3 protein: CAWSLTGGNQPQHF
V gene: TRBV18; J gene: TRBJ2-1; clone size: -; D gene: TRBD1; CDR3 protein: CASSPDPGQGYNEQFF
V gene: TRBV18; J gene: TRBJ1-5; clone size: -; D gene: TRBD1; CDR3 protein: CASSPGDRESNQPQHF
V gene: TRBV7-9; J gene: TRBJ1-1; clone size: -; D gene: TRBD1; CDR3 protein: CASSWTGLTEAFF
V gene: TRBV5-4; J gene: TRBJ1-1; clone size: -; D gene: -; CDR3 protein: CASTTGTLPAFF
V gene: TRBV7-9; J gene: TRBJ1-2; clone size: -; D gene: TRBD1; CDR3 protein: CASSRSAGTGENGYTF
V gene: TRBV2; J gene: TRBJ1-3; clone size: -; D gene: -; CDR3 protein: CASSEVISVSGNTIYF
V gene: TRBV6-6; J gene: TRBJ2-1; clone size: -; D gene: -; CDR3 protein: CASSYSIFSENEQFF
V gene: TRBV5-1; J gene: TRBJ2-1; clone size: -; D gene: TRBD2; CDR3 protein: CASSLSGRPYNEQFF
V gene: TRBV6-5; J gene: TRBJ2-1; clone size: once; D gene: TRBD2; CDR3 protein: CACRLAGGNEQFF
V gene: TRBV19; J gene: TRBJ2-1; clone size: -; D gene: TRBD1; CDR3 protein: CASSFSRDSYNEQFF
V gene: TRBV6-1; J gene: TRBJ1-6; clone size: once; D gene: -; CDR3 protein: CASSDQGNSPLHF
V gene: TRBV5-1; J gene: TRBJ2-3; clone size: -; D gene: -; CDR3 protein: CASSLVPTDTQYF
V gene: TRBV28; J gene: TRBJ1-1; clone size: -; D gene: TRBD1; CDR3 protein: CASSLPQLRDRGEAFF
V gene: TRBV28; J gene: TRBJ1-5; clone size: -; D gene: TRBD1; CDR3 protein: CASSFPPGQVGSNQPQHF
V gene: TRBV6-5; J gene: TRBJ1-2; clone size: -; D gene: -; CDR3 protein: CASSPTGLANYGYTF
V gene: TRBV7-8; J gene: TRBJ2-1; clone size: few; D gene: TRBD1; CDR3 protein: CASSLFGQGYNEQFF
V gene: TRBV10-3; J gene: TRBJ1-3; clone size: -; D gene: -; CDR3 protein: CAIRRDNSGNTIYF
V gene: TRBV5-4; J gene: TRBJ2-3; clone size: -; D gene: TRBD2; CDR3 protein: CASSLDPSGRHTDTQYF
V gene: TRBV5-1; J gene: TRBJ1-5; clone size: -; D gene: -; CDR3 protein: CASSLDFPGQPQHF
V gene: TRBV5-1; J gene: TRBJ1-3; clone size: -; D gene: TRBD1; CDR3 protein: CASSLGGQGSGNTIYF
V gene: TRBV6-1; J gene: TRBJ2-7; clone size: few; D gene: TRBD2; CDR3 protein: CASSDGTSGSDEQYF
V gene: TRBV4-2; J gene: TRBJ2-4; clone size: -; D gene: -; CDR3 protein: CASSQGLEAIQYF
V gene: TRBV5-1; J gene: TRBJ2-1; clone size: few; D gene: -; CDR3 protein: CASSFNPADYNEQFF
V gene: TRBV7-2; J gene: TRBJ2-7; clone size: few; D gene: -; CDR3 protein: CASRGASYEQYF
V gene: TRBV2; J gene: TRBJ2-2; clone size: -; D gene: -; CDR3 protein: CASRQKGGAGELFF
V gene: TRBV10-3; J gene: TRBJ2-1; clone size: -; D gene: TRBD1; CDR3 protein: CAIGRDRVGEQFF
V gene: TRBV27; J gene: TRBJ1-2; clone size: -; D gene: -; CDR3 protein: CASSLKGTDNYGYTF